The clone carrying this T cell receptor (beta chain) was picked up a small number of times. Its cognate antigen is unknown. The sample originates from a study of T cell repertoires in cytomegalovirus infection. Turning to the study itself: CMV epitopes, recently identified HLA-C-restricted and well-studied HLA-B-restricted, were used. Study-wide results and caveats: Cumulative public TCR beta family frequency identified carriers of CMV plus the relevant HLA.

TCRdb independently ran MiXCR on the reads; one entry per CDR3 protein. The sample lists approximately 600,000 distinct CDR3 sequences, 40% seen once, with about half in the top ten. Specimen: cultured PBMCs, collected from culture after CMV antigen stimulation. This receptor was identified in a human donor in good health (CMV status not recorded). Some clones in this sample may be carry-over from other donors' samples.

The chain's CDR3 is CASSRRTSGYYNEQFF. The CDR3 bases are TGCGCCAGCAGCCGCAGGACTAGCGGGTACTACAATGAGCAGTTCTTC. The gene calls are TRBV4-3 and TRBJ2-1; TRBD2 agrees at 11 bases. Germline loops: CDR1 LGHNA, CDR2 YSLEER. This CDR3 is 16 amino acids long. Losses at the gene ends were 4 bases for V and 3 bases for J; bases not matched to a gene: 5.